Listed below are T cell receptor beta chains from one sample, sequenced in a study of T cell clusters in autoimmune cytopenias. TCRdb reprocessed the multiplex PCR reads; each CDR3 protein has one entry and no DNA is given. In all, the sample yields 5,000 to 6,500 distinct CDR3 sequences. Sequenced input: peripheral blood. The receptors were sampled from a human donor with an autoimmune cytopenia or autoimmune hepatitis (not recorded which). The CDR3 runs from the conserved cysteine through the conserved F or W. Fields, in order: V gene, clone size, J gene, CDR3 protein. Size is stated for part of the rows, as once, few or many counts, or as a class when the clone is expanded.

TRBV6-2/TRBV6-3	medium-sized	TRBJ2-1	CASSYMYPGAGYFKDEQFF
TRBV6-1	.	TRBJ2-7	CASSYHPGNYEQYF
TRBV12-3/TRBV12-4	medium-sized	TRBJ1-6	CASRDGQGDNSPLHF
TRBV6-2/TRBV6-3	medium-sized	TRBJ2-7	CASRLLAGPAYEQYF
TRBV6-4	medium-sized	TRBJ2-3	CASSDRPSGSTDTQYF
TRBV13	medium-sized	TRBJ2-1	CASSLTSGVNNEQFF
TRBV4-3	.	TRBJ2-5	CASSSHTIETQYF
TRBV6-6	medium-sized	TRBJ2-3	CASREPNSGRGDTQYF
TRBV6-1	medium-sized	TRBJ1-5	CASRASNQPQHF
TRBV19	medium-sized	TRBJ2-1	CASSYRGNEQFF
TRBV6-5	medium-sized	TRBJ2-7	CASSLGTGYEQYF
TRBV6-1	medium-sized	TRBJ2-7	CAISDRGPYEQYF
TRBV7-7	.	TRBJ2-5	CASSPLTSGAPGTQYF
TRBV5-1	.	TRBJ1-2	CASSPRPRDGGYTF
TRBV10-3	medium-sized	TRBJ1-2	CAISDMATGPNYGYTF
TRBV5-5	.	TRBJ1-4	CASSIYEGANEKLFF
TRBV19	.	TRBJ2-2	CARPTRTGDTGELFF
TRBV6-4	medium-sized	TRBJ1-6	CASSDRVRNSPLHF